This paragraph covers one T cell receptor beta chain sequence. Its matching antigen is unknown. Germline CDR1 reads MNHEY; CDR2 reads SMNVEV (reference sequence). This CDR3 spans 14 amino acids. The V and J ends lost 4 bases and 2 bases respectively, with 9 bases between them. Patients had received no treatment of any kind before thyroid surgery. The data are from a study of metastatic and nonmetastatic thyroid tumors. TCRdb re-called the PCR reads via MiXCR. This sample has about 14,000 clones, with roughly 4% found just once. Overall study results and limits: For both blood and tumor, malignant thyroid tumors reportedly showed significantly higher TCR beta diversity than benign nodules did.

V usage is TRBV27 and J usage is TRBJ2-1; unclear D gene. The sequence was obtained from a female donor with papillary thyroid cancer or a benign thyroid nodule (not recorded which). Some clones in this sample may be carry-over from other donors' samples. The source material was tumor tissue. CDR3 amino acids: CASSSRSTYNEQFF. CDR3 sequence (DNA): TGTGCCAGCAGTTCCAGATCCACCTACAATGAGCAGTTCTTC.